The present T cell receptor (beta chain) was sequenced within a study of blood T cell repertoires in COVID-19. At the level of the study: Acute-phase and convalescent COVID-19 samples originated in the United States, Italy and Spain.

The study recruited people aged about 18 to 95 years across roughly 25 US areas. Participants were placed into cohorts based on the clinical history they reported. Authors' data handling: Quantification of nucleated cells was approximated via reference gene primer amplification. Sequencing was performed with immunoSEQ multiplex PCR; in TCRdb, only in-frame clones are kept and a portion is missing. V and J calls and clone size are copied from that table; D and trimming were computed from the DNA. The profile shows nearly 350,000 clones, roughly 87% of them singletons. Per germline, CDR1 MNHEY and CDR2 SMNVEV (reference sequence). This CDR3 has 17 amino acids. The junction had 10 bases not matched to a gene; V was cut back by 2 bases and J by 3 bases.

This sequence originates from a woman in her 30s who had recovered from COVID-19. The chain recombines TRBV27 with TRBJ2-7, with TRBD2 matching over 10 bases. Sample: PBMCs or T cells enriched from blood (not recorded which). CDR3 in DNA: TGTGCCAGCAGTTTAAGTAGCGGGGGGAATTTCTACTACGAGCAGTACTTC. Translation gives CASSLSSGGNFYYEQYF.